These 23 T cell receptor beta chains were sequenced from one sample in a study of cytomegalovirus exposure and HLA in healthy donors. The PCR was carried out with 60 Vbeta primers and 13 Jbeta primers. TCRdb's table, derived via immunoSEQ multiplex PCR, lists solely in-frame clones and lacks some. The table shows approximately 250,000 clones, with approximately 81% occurring only once. Sequenced sample: PBMCs. Receptor source: a girl under 10 years old in good health and CMV-seronegative.

The CDR3 here is CASSSTPGTSGETQYF. CDR3 sequence (DNA): TGTGCCAGCAGCTCCACACCCGGGACTAGCGGAGAGACCCAGTACTTC. This chain joins TRBV11-2 and TRBJ2-5; 11 positions agree with TRBD2. J lost 4 bases, V lost 4 bases, and 8 bases had no gene match. CDR3 length: 16 residues. Germline-derived CDR1 and CDR2 are SGHAT and FQNNGV.

CDR3 coding DNA: TGTGCCAGTAGTATAGCGAGGGGGACAGGGAAAGGCTACACCTTC. Its protein product is CASSIARGTGKGYTF. V usage is TRBV19 and J usage is TRBJ1-2, with 9 bases fitting TRBD1. The CDR3 runs 15 residues. The J segment lost 8 bases and the V segment lost 1 base, leaving 8 bases of the junction unmatched. CDR1 and CDR2 from the germline V gene are LNHDA and SQIVND (reference sequence).

This clone has a single count. The rearrangement joins TRBV7-2 to TRBJ2-1; 8 bases map to TRBD1. This CDR3 has 15 amino acids. Germline loops: CDR1 SGHTA, CDR2 FQGNSA. V lost 1 base to trimming and J lost 10 bases; unmatched junction nucleotides: 9. For the CDR3, the DNA is TGTGCCAGCAGCTTAGGGCCAGGGGGCGCGTTAGAGCAGTTCTTC. Translation: CASSLGPGGALEQFF.

The gene calls are TRBV2 and TRBJ1-2; D not resolved. The V and J ends lost 4 bases and 7 bases respectively, with 10 bases between them. CDR1 and CDR2 from the germline V gene are SNHLY and FYNNEI. The CDR3 has 12 residues. The CDR3 protein is CASSGTAGGYTF. For the CDR3, the DNA is TGTGCCAGCAGTGGAACAGCCGGTGGCTACACCTTC.

V is TRBV11-2 and J is TRBJ2-7; tentative D call: TRBD2 (7 bases). Germline CDR1 reads SGHAT; CDR2 reads FQNNGV. The CDR3 is 16 residues long. Trimming left V 1 base short and J 2 bases short, with 15 bases between. CDR3 region: CASSLAGGLAAYEQYF. The CDR3 DNA follows: TGTGCCAGCAGCTTAGCCGGGGGGCTAGCAGCCTACGAGCAGTACTTC.

The gene calls are TRBV15 and TRBJ1-3; D uncertain. This CDR3 is 14 amino acids long. Germline V gene data show CDR1 as LNHNV and CDR2 as YYDKDF (reference sequence). V lost 9 bases to trimming and J lost 0 bases, with 12 bases between them. CDR3 region: CATGLGDSGNTIYF. The CDR3 region has the DNA TGTGCCACGGGCCTCGGGGACTCTGGAAACACCATATATTTT.

This clone appeared once. V is TRBV9 and J is TRBJ1-1; no reliable D call. Germline assignment: CDR1 SGDLS and CDR2 YYNGEE. This CDR3 comprises 15 residues. Trimming left V 0 bases short and J 1 base short, with 10 bases between. In DNA form, the CDR3 reads TGTGCCAGCAGCGTAGCTACTACCCCGAACACTGAAGCTTTCTTT. This gives the protein CASSVATTPNTEAFF.

This chain joins TRBV27 and TRBJ1-5, with D tentatively TRBD1 (6 bases). Trimming stripped 6 bases from V and 3 bases from J, with 12 bases between. The CDR3 spans 14 residues. Germline-derived CDR1 and CDR2 are MNHEY and SMNVEV (reference sequence). CDR3 sequence (DNA): TGTGCCAGCAGCCCAGGGGCCCCCAATCAGCCCCAGCATTTT. It encodes CASSPGAPNQPQHF.

The J gene is TRBJ1-2, the V gene TRBV29-1; the match to TRBD1 covers 8 bases. The CDR3 consists of 14 residues. Germline V gene data show CDR1 as SQVTM and CDR2 as ANQGSEA. Trimming took 7 bases from V and 1 from J; bases not matched to a gene: 8. CDR3 in DNA: TGCAGCGCCGGGACAGGCCCCGATAACTATGGCTACACCTTC. Translating gives CSAGTGPDNYGYTF.

V is TRBV7-6 and J is TRBJ2-5; weak D call: TRBD2 (6 bases). V lost 2 bases to trimming and J lost 1 base, with 14 bases between them. In germline, CDR1 is SGHVS, CDR2 FNYEAQ. The CDR3 length is 16 residues. CDR3 residues: CASSLPLGRGQETQYF. The CDR3 DNA follows: TGTGCCAGCAGCTTACCTCTCGGGAGAGGCCAAGAGACCCAGTACTTC.

V is TRBV21-1 and J is TRBJ1-5; TRBD1, the D gene given by the table, was not confirmed from the DNA. TRBV21-1 is termed a pseudogene. CDR3 length: 14 amino acids. The CDR3, as DNA: TGTGCCAGCAGCAAGGGGGCTAGCAATCAGCCCCAGCATTTT. This codes for CASSKGASNQPQHF.

The chain uses TRBV13 and TRBJ2-3, with 8 nucleotides matching TRBD2. CDR3 length: 16 residues. The J segment lost 6 bases and the V segment lost 5 bases, leaving 13 bases of the junction unmatched. CDR1 is PRHDT and CDR2 is FYEKMQ in the germline V gene (reference sequence). CDR3 region: CASSPPRGGGIDTQYF. The CDR3 DNA sequence: TGTGCCAGCAGCCCACCTCGGGGCGGGGGGATTGATACGCAGTATTTT.

The rearrangement links TRBV5-5 to TRBJ2-7; tentative D call: TRBD1 (6 bases). Trimming shortened V by 3 bases and J by 1 base, and 14 bases separated the two germline ends. Germline V gene lookup returns CDR1 SGHKS and CDR2 YYEKEE (reference sequence). The CDR3 is 15 amino acids. Here the CDR3 DNA reads TGTGCCAGCAGCTCAAACCGGGACATATCCTACGAGCAGTACTTC. Amino acids: CASSSNRDISYEQYF. Drawing the rest from reference TRBV5-5 and TRBJ2-7, the complete variable domain is DAGVTQSPTHLIKTRGQQVTLRCSPISGHKSVSWYQQVLGQGPQFIFQYYEKEERGRGNFPDRFSARQFPNYSSELNVNALLLGDSALYLCASSSNRDISYEQYFGPGTRLTVT.

As to this clone: The germline gene is not matched at one end of the junction; a read error may be the cause. The DNA for the CDR3 is TGTGCCAGCAGCCGGACTAGCGGACCAATCTACAATGAGCAGGTCTTC. Protein: CASSRTSGPIYNEQVF. The chain links TRBV4-2 to TRBJ2-1; 10 nucleotides align to TRBD2. Germline V gene sequence: CDR1 LGHNA, CDR2 YNFKEQ. The CDR3 extends over 16 amino acids.

The chain uses TRBV5-4 and TRBJ1-1; D gene unclear. Germline V gene data show CDR1 as SGHNT and CDR2 as YYREEE (reference sequence). Between the trimmed V and J ends, which lost 2 bases and 1 base, there was a span of 9 bases. The CDR3 contains 14 residues. This chain's CDR3 is CASSLIYGNTEAFF. In DNA form, the CDR3 reads TGTGCCAGCAGCTTAATCTACGGGAACACTGAAGCTTTCTTT. The whole variable domain, remainder taken from reference TRBV5-4 and TRBJ1-1, is ETGVTQSPTHLIKTRGQQVTLRCSSQSGHNTVSWYQQALGQGPQFIFQYYREEENGRGNFPPRFSGLQFPNYSSELNVNALELDDSALYLCASSLIYGNTEAFFGQGTRLTVV.

The V and J genes are TRBV25-1 and TRBJ1-2; no firm D call. From germline, CDR1 is MGHDK and CDR2 SYGVNS. The CDR3 has 16 residues. The germline V and J ends were trimmed by 8 bases and 2 bases, with 21 bases remaining between them. CDR3 protein: CASLPGAVRSNYGYTF. The CDR3 nucleotides are TGTGCCAGCCTTCCGGGAGCCGTAAGAAGCAACTATGGCTACACCTTC.

CDR3 bases: TGTGCCAGCAGCGATGCCGCGGGGGTCTCCTACGAGCAGTACTTC. Its translation: CASSDAAGVSYEQYF. The chain has TRBV7-2 and TRBJ2-7, with 7 nucleotides matching TRBD2. Per the germline V gene, CDR1 is SGHTA and CDR2 is FQGNSA. The CDR3 runs to 15 residues. V shed 5 bases, J shed 0 bases, and the junction held 7 bases outside the gene matches.

Worth noting for this clone: At one end, the junction sequence differs from germline, possibly due to a read error. The V and J genes are TRBV7-2 and TRBJ2-7; D might be TRBD2 (6 bases). This CDR3 region has 15 residues. The germline CDR1 and CDR2 sequences are SGHTA and FQGNSA. The CDR3 loop is CASTLRGGVAYEQYF. CDR3 nucleotide sequence: TGTGCCAGCACCTTACGCGGCGGGGTGGCCTACGAGCAGTACTTC.

The rearrangement links TRBV11-3 to TRBJ2-2; a possible D gene is TRBD1 (6 bases). This CDR3 comprises 17 residues. Germline CDR1 and CDR2: SGHNT and YENEEA. V shed 1 base and J shed 0 bases, with 12 bases lying between them. CDR3 nucleotide sequence: TGTGCCAGCAGCTTAGTTGGGGGCCCCACGAACACCGGGGAGCTGTTTTTT. It specifies CASSLVGGPTNTGELFF.

The rearrangement uses TRBV11-2 and TRBJ2-1; 10 bases line up with TRBD1. There are 15 residues in the CDR3. Germline V gene sequence: CDR1 SGHAT, CDR2 FQNNGV. J was trimmed by 4 bases and V by 2 bases; bases with no gene match: 2. CDR3 loop: CASSLRTGGYNEQFF. CDR3 coding DNA: TGTGCCAGCAGCTTACGGACAGGGGGGTACAATGAGCAGTTCTTC.

In this sample, this clone turned up once. The chain recombines TRBV5-1 with TRBJ2-5; 10 nucleotides align to TRBD1. The J call is doubtful: the DNA matches TRBJ2-7 better. CDR3 length equals 15 residues. CDR1 SGHRS and CDR2 YFSETQ come from the germline V gene. The CDR3 DNA sequence: TGCGCCAGCAGCTTGTCGACAGGGGGCATCGACGAGCAGTACTTC. Encoded protein: CASSLSTGGIDEQYF.

The V call is TRBV2, the J call TRBJ2-5, with D hard to call. V was pared by 6 bases and J by 5 bases, with 7 bases between. CDR3 length: 11 residues. CDR1 and CDR2 (germline): SNHLY, FYNNEI. The CDR3 DNA is TGTGCCAGCAGACCCCAGGAGACCCAGTACTTC. Protein product: CASRPQETQYF.

The genes are TRBV30 and TRBJ2-5; 8 positions agree with TRBD2. Germline CDR1 GTSNPN, CDR2 SVGIG (reference sequence). CDR3 length: 14 amino acids. Trimming removed 2 bases from V and 5 bases from J; junction bases left unmatched: 7. This CDR3 is CAWSSRGRRETQYF. CDR3 in DNA: TGTGCCTGGAGTTCTCGCGGGAGGAGGGAGACCCAGTACTTC.